These T cell receptor beta chains were read from a single sample in a study of T cell responses to AZD1222 COVID-19 vaccine. TCRdb's copy holds only in-frame clones and misses some; the assay was immunoSEQ multiplex PCR. The sample contains 100,000 to 120,000 clones, around 80% of which appear only once. Sample: peripheral blood, taken on day 0 of AZD1222 vaccination. These receptors were obtained from an adult in good health. Each CDR3 is given with its conserved first and last residue. Fields, in order: V gene, clone size, D gene, J gene, CDR3 protein, CDR3 DNA. D genes are given only for firm matches. Rows give clone size only sometimes, using once, few, many, or a class for an expanded clone.

TRBV6-1,once,TRBD1,TRBJ1-5,CASSDFRGFSNQPQHF,TGTGCCAGCAGTGATTTCAGGGGGTTTAGCAATCAGCCCCAGCATTTT
TRBV28,NA,NA,TRBJ1-5,CASSLAQGRNQPQHF,TGTGCCAGCAGTTTAGCACAGGGCCGCAATCAGCCCCAGCATTTT
TRBV19,NA,NA,TRBJ1-2,CATTSGRGIYGYTF,TGTGCCACTACCTCGGGGAGGGGGATCTATGGCTACACCTTC
TRBV2,NA,NA,TRBJ1-1,CASSERTVEAFF,TGTGCCAGCAGTGAAAGGACAGTTGAAGCTTTCTTT
TRBV14,NA,NA,TRBJ1-3,CASSPQVLSGNTIYF,TGTGCCAGCAGCCCGCAGGTTCTCTCTGGAAACACCATATATTTT
TRBV6-2/TRBV6-3,NA,NA,TRBJ1-2,CASSYYTGSKSYTF,TGTGCCAGCAGTTACTACACAGGGTCGAAGAGCTACACCTTC
TRBV7-2,once,TRBD1,TRBJ1-1,CASSDYRGRTEAFF,TGTGCCAGCAGCGATTACAGGGGGCGCACTGAAGCTTTCTTT
TRBV6-2/TRBV6-3,NA,NA,TRBJ2-7,CASSLGTEQYF,TGTGCCAGCAGTTTGGGGACCGAGCAGTACTTC
TRBV7-6,NA,NA,TRBJ1-3,CASSRRGGATTGNTIYF,TGTGCCAGCAGCCGTCGTGGCGGAGCTACAACTGGAAACACCATATATTTT
TRBV12-5,NA,NA,TRBJ2-2,CASARVDTGELFF,TGTGCTAGTGCCCGGGTGGACACCGGGGAGCTGTTTTTT
TRBV12-3/TRBV12-4,NA,NA,TRBJ1-1,CASTIGLNTEAFF,TGTGCCAGCACCATCGGATTGAACACTGAAGCTTTCTTT
TRBV6-6,NA,NA,TRBJ1-1,CASSYLSQANTEAFF,TGTGCCAGCAGTTACTTGTCCCAGGCGAACACTGAAGCTTTCTTT
TRBV4-1,NA,TRBD2,TRBJ2-7,CASSQPGLAGESREQYF,TGCGCCAGCAGCCAACCCGGACTAGCGGGAGAGTCTCGCGAGCAGTACTTC
TRBV28,NA,NA,TRBJ2-5,CASTDGLWETQYF,TGTGCCAGCACCGACGGACTCTGGGAGACCCAGTACTTC
TRBV10-3,NA,NA,TRBJ2-5,CAIGWLGETQYF,TGTGCCATCGGGTGGTTGGGGGAGACCCAGTACTTC
TRBV7-2,NA,NA,TRBJ1-6,CASSLGWRDSPLHF,TGTGCCAGCAGCTTAGGTTGGCGGGACTCACCCCTCCACTTT
TRBV5-5,NA,NA,TRBJ1-3,CASTHASGNTIYF,TGTGCCAGCACCCATGCGTCTGGAAACACCATATATTTT
TRBV25-1,NA,NA,TRBJ1-1,CASSDSNGKAFF,TGTGCCAGCAGTGACTCCAACGGAAAAGCTTTCTTT
TRBV21-1,NA,NA,TRBJ2-1,CASSLNSGGGVGEQFF,TGTGCCAGCAGCTTAAACTCCGGCGGGGGGGTTGGTGAGCAGTTCTTC
TRBV6-2/TRBV6-3,NA,NA,TRBJ1-2,CASSYSGRRGGYTF,TGTGCCAGCAGTTACTCTGGCAGAAGAGGCGGCTACACCTTC
TRBV2,NA,NA,TRBJ1-6,CASSEIGGPNSPLHF,TGTGCCAGCAGTGAAATTGGGGGCCCGAATTCACCCCTCCACTTT
TRBV2,NA,NA,TRBJ1-5,CASSVAAYQPQHF,TGTGCCAGCAGTGTGGCTGCCTATCAGCCCCAGCATTTT
TRBV5-8,NA,TRBD1,TRBJ1-6,CASSQGQGVISPLHF,TGTGCCAGCAGCCAAGGACAGGGGGTTATTTCACCCCTCCACTTT
TRBV2,few,TRBD2,TRBJ2-5,CASSEWGTRKTGETQYF,TGTGCCAGCAGTGAATGGGGGACTAGGAAAACTGGAGAGACCCAGTACTTC
TRBV4-1,NA,NA,TRBJ1-1,CASSNPGRRNTEAFF,TGCGCCAGCAGCAATCCGGGCCGACGAAACACTGAAGCTTTCTTT
TRBV6-5,NA,NA,TRBJ2-1,CASEVGSYEQFF,TGTGCCAGCGAAGTCGGGAGCTATGAGCAGTTCTTC
TRBV10-3,NA,TRBD2,TRBJ2-3,CAISQPGLAGGEDTQYF,TGTGCCATCAGCCAACCGGGACTAGCGGGAGGGGAAGATACGCAGTATTTT
TRBV7-9,NA,NA,TRBJ1-2,CASSQDFYLRGYTF,TGTGCCAGCAGCCAAGACTTTTACCTTCGGGGCTACACCTTC
TRBV5-1,NA,NA,TRBJ1-2,CASSLSGGPAYGYTF,TGCGCCAGCAGCTTGTCCGGGGGGCCCGCCTATGGCTACACCTTC
TRBV7-9,NA,TRBD1,TRBJ2-7,CASSFGQGAREQYF,TGTGCCAGCAGCTTCGGACAGGGGGCGCGGGAGCAGTACTTC
TRBV5-1,NA,TRBD1,TRBJ1-4,CASSPIFNRGHEKLFF,TGCGCCAGCAGCCCGATTTTTAACAGGGGACATGAAAAACTGTTTTTT
TRBV28,NA,NA,TRBJ1-2,CASSPPGLGYTF,TGTGCCAGCAGTCCCCCCGGGCTTGGCTACACCTTC
TRBV5-4,once,TRBD1,TRBJ2-7,CASSGNRDRVGQQYEQYF,TGTGCCAGCAGCGGCAACCGGGACAGGGTAGGGCAGCAATACGAGCAGTACTTC
TRBV19,once,TRBD1,TRBJ2-5,CASSRRTGERETQYF,TGTGCCAGTAGTCGACGGACAGGGGAGAGAGAGACCCAGTACTTC
TRBV29-1,NA,TRBD1,TRBJ1-5,CSVGRQGAPDQPQHF,TGCAGCGTTGGAAGACAGGGGGCTCCGGATCAGCCCCAGCATTTT
TRBV2,once,NA,TRBJ1-2,CASSEGQVGGLYGYTF,TGTGCCAGCAGTGAAGGACAGGTGGGGGGCCTCTATGGCTACACCTTC
TRBV5-1,NA,NA,TRBJ1-1,CASSLVRGYTEAFF,TGCGCCAGCAGCTTGGTGAGGGGGTACACTGAAGCTTTCTTT
TRBV18,NA,NA,TRBJ2-5,CASSPSWTDLTQYF,TGTGCCAGCTCACCGTCCTGGACAGACCTCACCCAGTACTTC
TRBV5-1,few,NA,TRBJ1-6,CASRSSQGGYSPLHF,TGCGCCAGCCGTTCTTCGCAGGGTGGTTATTCACCCCTCCACTTT
TRBV24-1,NA,TRBD2,TRBJ2-3,CATSRPGTSGGPDTQYF,TGTGCCACCAGCCGTCCCGGGACTAGCGGGGGACCAGATACGCAGTATTTT
TRBV18,NA,NA,TRBJ2-1,CASSSGLSNEQFF,TGTGCCAGCTCATCAGGACTGAGTAATGAGCAGTTCTTC
TRBV5-1,NA,NA,TRBJ1-1,CASSLWGSSQNTEAFF,TGCGCCAGCAGCTTGTGGGGGAGCAGCCAGAACACTGAAGCTTTCTTT
TRBV28,NA,TRBD1,TRBJ1-1,CASSPGQGAMGTEAFF,TGTGCCAGCAGTCCAGGACAGGGGGCTATGGGCACTGAAGCTTTCTTT
TRBV9,NA,NA,TRBJ1-2,CASSAKGQGQGYGYTF,TGTGCCAGCAGCGCCAAGGGACAAGGCCAGGGCTATGGCTACACCTTC
TRBV6-2/TRBV6-3,few,NA,TRBJ1-5,CASSPSTSSNQPQHF,TGTGCCAGCAGCCCAAGTACTTCTAGCAATCAGCCCCAGCATTTT
TRBV27,NA,NA,TRBJ2-7,CASSRRGVSEQYF,TGTGCCAGCTCCCGCCGGGGAGTCTCGGAGCAGTACTTC
TRBV28,NA,NA,TRBJ2-5,CASSGAGRAETQYF,TGTGCCAGCAGCGGGGCGGGGCGAGCGGAGACCCAGTACTTC
TRBV25-1,few,NA,TRBJ2-6,CASSFSSGANVLTF,TGTGCCAGCAGTTTCAGCTCTGGGGCCAACGTCCTGACTTTC
TRBV19,NA,NA,TRBJ1-5,CASSSWSSNQPQHF,TGTGCCAGTAGCTCGTGGAGTAGCAATCAGCCCCAGCATTTT
TRBV7-2,NA,NA,TRBJ1-1,CASSSLRFTEAFF,TGTGCCAGCAGCTCCCTGCGATTCACTGAAGCTTTCTTT
TRBV27,NA,TRBD1,TRBJ1-5,CASSRLVGQGPNQPQHF,TGTGCCAGCAGCCGCCTGGTCGGACAGGGCCCGAATCAGCCCCAGCATTTT
TRBV6-5,NA,NA,TRBJ2-1,CATSGLYNEQFF,TGTGCCACTTCGGGACTTTACAATGAGCAGTTCTTC
TRBV10-3,NA,TRBD1,TRBJ1-1,CAISAGQVNTEAFF,TGTGCCATCAGTGCCGGACAGGTGAACACTGAAGCTTTCTTT
TRBV19,NA,NA,TRBJ1-2,CASSGGLTGYTF,TGTGCCAGTAGTGGCGGTCTGACTGGCTACACCTTC
TRBV7-6,NA,TRBD2,TRBJ2-3,CASSSGTSGTTQYF,TGTGCCAGCAGCTCTGGGACTAGCGGGACGACGCAGTATTTT